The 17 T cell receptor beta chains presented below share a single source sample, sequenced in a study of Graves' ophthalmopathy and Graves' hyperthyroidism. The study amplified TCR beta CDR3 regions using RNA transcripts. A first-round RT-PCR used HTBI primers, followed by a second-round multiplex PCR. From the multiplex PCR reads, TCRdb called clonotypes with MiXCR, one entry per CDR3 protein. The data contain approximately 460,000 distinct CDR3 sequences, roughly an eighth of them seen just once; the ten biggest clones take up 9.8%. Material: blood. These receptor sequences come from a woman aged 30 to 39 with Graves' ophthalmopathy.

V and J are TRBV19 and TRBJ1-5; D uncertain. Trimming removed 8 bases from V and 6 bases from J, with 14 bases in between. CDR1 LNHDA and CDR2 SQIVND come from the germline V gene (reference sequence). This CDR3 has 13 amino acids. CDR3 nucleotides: TGTGCCAGTTCCCCCGGTTGGTCTCAGCCCCAGCATTTT. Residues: CASSPGWSQPQHF.

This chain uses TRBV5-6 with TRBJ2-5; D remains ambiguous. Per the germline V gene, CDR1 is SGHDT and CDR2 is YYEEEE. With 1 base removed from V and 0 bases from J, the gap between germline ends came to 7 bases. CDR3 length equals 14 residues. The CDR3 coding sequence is TGTGCCAGCAGCTTGTTGGGAAACCAAGAGACCCAGTACTTC. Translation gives CASSLLGNQETQYF. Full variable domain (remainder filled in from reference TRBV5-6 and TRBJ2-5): DAGVTQSPTHLIKTRGQQVTLRCSPKSGHDTVSWYQQALGQGPQFIFQYYEEEERQRGNFPDRFSGHQFPNYSSELNVNALLLGDSALYLCASSLLGNQETQYFGPGTRLLVL.

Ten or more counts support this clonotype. The CDR3 loop reads CASTRSHFYMEREQETQYF. CDR3 nucleotides: TGTGCCAGCACAAGAAGCCATTTCTATATGGAGCGGGAGCAAGAGACCCAGTACTTC. The chain uses TRBV6-2 or TRBV6-3 and TRBJ2-5; the match to TRBD2 covers 8 bases. This CDR3 spans 19 amino acids. The V gene's germline CDR1 is MNHEY and CDR2 SVGEGT. With V trimmed by 7 bases and J by 2 bases, 21 bases remained unmatched.

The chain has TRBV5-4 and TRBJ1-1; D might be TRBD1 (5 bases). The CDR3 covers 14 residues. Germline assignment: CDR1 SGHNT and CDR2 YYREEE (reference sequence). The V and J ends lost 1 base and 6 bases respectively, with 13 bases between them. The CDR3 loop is CASSLRGPGAEAFF. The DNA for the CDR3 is TGTGCCAGCAGCTTGCGGGGACCGGGGGCTGAAGCTTTCTTT.

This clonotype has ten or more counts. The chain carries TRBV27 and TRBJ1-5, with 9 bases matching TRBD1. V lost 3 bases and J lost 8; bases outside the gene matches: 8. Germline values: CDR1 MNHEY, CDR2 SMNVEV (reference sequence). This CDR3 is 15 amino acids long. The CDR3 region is CASSLGTGRLKPQHF. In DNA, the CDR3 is TGTGCCAGCAGTTTGGGGACAGGGCGTTTAAAGCCCCAGCATTTT.

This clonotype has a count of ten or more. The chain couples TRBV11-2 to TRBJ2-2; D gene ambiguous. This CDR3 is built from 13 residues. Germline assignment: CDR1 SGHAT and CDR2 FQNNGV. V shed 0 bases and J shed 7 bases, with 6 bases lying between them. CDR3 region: CASSLEIDGELFF. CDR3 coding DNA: TGTGCCAGCAGCTTAGAAATAGACGGGGAGCTGTTTTTT.

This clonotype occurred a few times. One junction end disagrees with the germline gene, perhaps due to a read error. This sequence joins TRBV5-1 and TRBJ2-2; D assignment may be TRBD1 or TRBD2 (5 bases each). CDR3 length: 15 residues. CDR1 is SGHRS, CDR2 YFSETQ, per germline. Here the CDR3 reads CAGSLEQDSTGELFF. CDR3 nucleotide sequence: TGCGCCGGCAGCTTAGAACAGGACTCCACCGGGGAGCTGTTTTTT.

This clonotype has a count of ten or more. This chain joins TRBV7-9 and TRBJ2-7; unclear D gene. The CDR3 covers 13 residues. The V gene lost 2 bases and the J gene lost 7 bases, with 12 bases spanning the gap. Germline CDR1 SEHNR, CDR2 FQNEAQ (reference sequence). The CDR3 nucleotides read TGTGCCAGCAGCTTATCACAAGGACGGGAGCAGTACTTC. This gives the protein CASSLSQGREQYF.

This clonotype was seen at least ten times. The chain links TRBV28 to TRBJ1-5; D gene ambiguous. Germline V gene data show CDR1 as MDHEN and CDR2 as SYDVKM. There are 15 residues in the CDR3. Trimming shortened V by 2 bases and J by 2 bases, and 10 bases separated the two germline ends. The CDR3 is CASSLVWNGNQPQHF. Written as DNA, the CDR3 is TGTGCCAGCAGTTTAGTGTGGAATGGCAATCAGCCCCAGCATTTT.

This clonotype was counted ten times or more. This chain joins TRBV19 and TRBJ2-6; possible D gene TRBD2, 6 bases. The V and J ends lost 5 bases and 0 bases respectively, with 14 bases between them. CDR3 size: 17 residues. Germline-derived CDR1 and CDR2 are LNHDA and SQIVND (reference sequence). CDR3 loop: CASSRGSASSGANVLTF. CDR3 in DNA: TGTGCCAGTAGTCGGGGGAGCGCAAGCTCTGGGGCCAACGTCCTGACTTTC.

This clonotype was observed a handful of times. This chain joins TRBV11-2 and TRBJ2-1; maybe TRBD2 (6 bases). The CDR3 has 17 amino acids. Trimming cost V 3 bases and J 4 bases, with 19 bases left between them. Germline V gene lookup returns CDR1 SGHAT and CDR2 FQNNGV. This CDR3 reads CASSFRGGNPLYNEQFF. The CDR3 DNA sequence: TGTGCCAGCAGCTTTAGGGGCGGGAACCCCCTTTACAATGAGCAGTTCTTC. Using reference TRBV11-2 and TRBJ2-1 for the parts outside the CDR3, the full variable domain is EAGVAQSPRYKIIEKRQSVAFWCNPISGHATLYWYQQILGQGPKLLIQFQNNGVVDDSQLPKDRFSAERLKGVDSTLKIQPAKLEDSAVYLCASSFRGGNPLYNEQFFGPGTRLTVL.

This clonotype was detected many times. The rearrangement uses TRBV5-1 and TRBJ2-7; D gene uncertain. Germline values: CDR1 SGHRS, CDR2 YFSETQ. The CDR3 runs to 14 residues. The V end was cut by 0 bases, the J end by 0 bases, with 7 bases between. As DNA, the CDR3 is TGCGCCAGCAGCTTGGATCCCGACTCCTACGAGCAGTACTTC. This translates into CASSLDPDSYEQYF.

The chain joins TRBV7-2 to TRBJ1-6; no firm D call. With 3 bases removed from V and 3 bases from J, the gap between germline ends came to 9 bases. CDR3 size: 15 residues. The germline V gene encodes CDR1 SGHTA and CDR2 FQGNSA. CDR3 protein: CASSLWGSYNSPLHF. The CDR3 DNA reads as TGTGCCAGCAGCTTGTGGGGAAGCTATAATTCACCCCTCCACTTT. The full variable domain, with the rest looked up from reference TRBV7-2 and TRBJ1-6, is GAGVSQSPSNKVTEKGKDVELRCDPISGHTALYWYRQSLGQGLEFLIYFQGNSAPDKSGLPSDRFSAERTGGSVSTLTIQRTQQEDSAVYLCASSLWGSYNSPLHFGNGTRLTVT.

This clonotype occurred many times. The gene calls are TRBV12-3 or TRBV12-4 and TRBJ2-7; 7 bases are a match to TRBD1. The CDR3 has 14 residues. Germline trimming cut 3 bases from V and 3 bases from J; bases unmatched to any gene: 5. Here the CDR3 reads CASSFETGYYEQYF. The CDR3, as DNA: TGTGCCAGCAGTTTCGAGACAGGGTACTACGAGCAGTACTTC.

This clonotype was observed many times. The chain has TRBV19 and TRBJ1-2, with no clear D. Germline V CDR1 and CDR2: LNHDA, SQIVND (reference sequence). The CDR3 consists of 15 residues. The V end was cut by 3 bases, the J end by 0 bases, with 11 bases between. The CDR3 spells CASSIGQAPNYGYTF. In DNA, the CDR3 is TGTGCCAGTAGTATCGGGCAGGCTCCTAACTATGGCTACACCTTC.

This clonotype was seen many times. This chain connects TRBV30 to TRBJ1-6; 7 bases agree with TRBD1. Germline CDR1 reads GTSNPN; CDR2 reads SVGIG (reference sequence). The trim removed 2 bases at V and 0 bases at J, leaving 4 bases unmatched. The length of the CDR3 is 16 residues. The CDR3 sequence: CAWSTGDGSYNSPLHF. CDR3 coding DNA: TGTGCCTGGAGTACAGGGGACGGCTCCTATAATTCACCCCTCCACTTT. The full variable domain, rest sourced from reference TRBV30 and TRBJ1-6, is SQTIHQWPATLVQPVGSPLSLECTVEGTSNPNLYWYRQAAGRGLQLLFYSVGIGQISSEVPQNLSASRPQDRQFILSSKKLLLSDSGFYLCAWSTGDGSYNSPLHFGNGTRLTVT.

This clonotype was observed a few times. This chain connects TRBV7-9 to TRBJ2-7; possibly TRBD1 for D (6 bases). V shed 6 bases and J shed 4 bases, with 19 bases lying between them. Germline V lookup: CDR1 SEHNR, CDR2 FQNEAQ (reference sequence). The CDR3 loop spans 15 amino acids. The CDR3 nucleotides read TGTGCCAGCAGTCAAAAACAGGGAGAAGGTTACGAGCAGTACTTC. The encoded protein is CASSQKQGEGYEQYF.